This T cell receptor beta chain was captured by sequencing in a study of control samples from healthy donors and cancer patients (TCRdb year 2020). The CDR3 spans 13 residues, from the cysteine through the phenylalanine. Only the CDR3 portion is preserved as DNA: 39 bases, with reading frame beginning at the first base. The germline V gene supplies CDR1 SGHTA and CDR2 FQGNSA. V loses 1 base, J loses 8 bases, and the germline ends lie 6 bases apart. Receptors were amplified or captured by the immunoSEQ multiplex PCR assay. What TCRdb holds here is the immuneACCESS table cut down to in-frame rearrangements. Part of the clones is not present; checked against another copy, under half of the missing clones reflect an unresolved V gene, and the others are unexplained. Present in this sample are approximately 150,000 clones, approximately 94% of which were seen just once. Of the sample, 1.3% to 1.5% falls within the top ten clones.

For this clone: Its antigen remains undetermined. Per-base quality was not reported, and no clone a single base away is much larger than it.

This chain joins TRBV7-2 to TRBJ1-6; no D gene can be assigned with confidence. The source material was blood. The source is a young woman in good health. The sequenced DNA: TGTGCCAGCAGCTTAGAGGCCGATTCACCCCTCCACTTT. Translated, this is CASSLEADSPLHF.